This T cell receptor (beta chain) is drawn from a study of T cells after yellow fever vaccination. The CDR3 length is 12 residues. With 8 bases removed from V and 7 bases from J, the gap between germline ends came to 12 bases. CDR1 and CDR2 (germline): SGHRS, YFSETQ. TCRdb reanalysed the 5' RACE reads using MiXCR and keeps one entry per CDR3 protein. Of a few hundred thousand distinct CDR3 sequences listed, about 5.2% are singletons. Sequenced material: CD4+ T cells sorted from PBMCs, taken on the day of the yellow fever booster vaccination. The TCR comes from a man aged 18 to 29 who received the YFV17D yellow fever vaccine. The chain uses TRBV5-1 and TRBJ2-2; D perhaps matches TRBD1 (6 bases). The CDR3 loop reads CARTDRIGELFF. The CDR3 bases are TGCGCCAGGACCGACAGGATCGGGGAGCTGTTTTTT.